The 18 T cell receptor beta chains below all came from one sample that was sequenced in a study of blood T cell repertoires in COVID-19. TCRdb's table, derived via immunoSEQ multiplex PCR, lists solely in-frame clones and lacks some. In the table there are roughly 250,000 clones, around 90% of which are singletons. Sequenced sample: PBMCs or T cells enriched from blood (not recorded which). The receptors shown here come from a human donor in a cohort exposed to, infected with or recovered from COVID-19 (not recorded which). The donor label of this sample is uncertain.

This sequence joins TRBV4-3 and TRBJ2-7, with a possible D match to TRBD1 (5 bases). This CDR3 has 14 residues. CDR1 and CDR2 (germline): LGHNA, YSLEER. V shed 1 base and J shed 5 bases, with 12 bases lying between them. The CDR3 reads CASSQGQWSNEQYF. The CDR3 DNA reads TGCGCCAGCAGCCAAGGACAGTGGAGTAACGAGCAGTACTTC.

The chain recombines TRBV30 with TRBJ2-7; D may be TRBD1 (8 bases). The CDR3 is 13 residues long. Trimming removed 8 bases from V and 3 bases from J, with 17 bases in between. Per the germline V gene, CDR1 is GTSNPN and CDR2 is SVGIG (reference sequence). The CDR3 DNA follows: TGTGCCGGGGGGGGACAGGCCCGCTACGAGCAGTACTTC. Protein sequence: CAGGGQARYEQYF.

This chain uses TRBV6-2 or TRBV6-3 with TRBJ1-4; 10 bases match TRBD1. The CDR3 sequence is 15 residues long. The junction had 4 bases not matched to a gene; V was cut back by 1 base and J by 8 bases. CDR1 and CDR2 from the germline V gene are MNHEY and SVGEGT. The CDR3 DNA is TGTGCCAGCAGTTACTTCGGGACAGGGGACGAAAAACTGTTTTTT. This codes for CASSYFGTGDEKLFF.

The CDR3 spells CASSPSGTGTYEQYF. CDR3 nucleotides: TGTGCCAGCTCACCCTCCGGGACAGGGACCTACGAGCAGTACTTC. The V and J genes are TRBV18 and TRBJ2-7, with 9 nucleotides matching TRBD1. Germline CDR1 reads KGHSH; CDR2 reads LQKENI. The trim removed 3 bases at V and 2 bases at J, leaving 5 bases unmatched. The CDR3 has 15 amino acids.

J is TRBJ2-6 and V is TRBV9, with a tentative D call TRBD1 (7 bases). V lost 4 bases and J lost 0, with 14 bases in between. Per germline, CDR1 SGDLS and CDR2 YYNGEE. CDR3 size: 17 residues. DNA for the CDR3: TGTGCCAGCAGCCCCCAGGGGGGTAGCTCTGGGGCCAACGTCCTGACTTTC. It translates to CASSPQGGSSGANVLTF.

The CDR3 protein is CASSPTAGEKLFF. For the CDR3, the DNA is TGTGCCAGCAGCCCCACAGCGGGTGAAAAACTGTTTTTT. The rearrangement joins TRBV7-2 to TRBJ1-4; no firm D call. The CDR3 contains 13 residues. Deletions cut 5 bases from V and 7 bases from J, with 11 bases between. The germline V gene encodes CDR1 SGHTA and CDR2 FQGNSA.

This sequence joins TRBV18 and TRBJ1-2; 8 positions agree with TRBD1. The J segment lost 4 bases and the V segment lost 4 bases, leaving 5 bases of the junction unmatched. The CDR3 has 14 amino acids. The germline V gene encodes CDR1 KGHSH and CDR2 LQKENI. This CDR3 is CASSRQGRAYGYTF. CDR3 bases: TGTGCCAGCTCACGACAGGGGAGGGCCTATGGCTACACCTTC. The full variable domain, with the rest looked up from reference TRBV18 and TRBJ1-2, is NAGVMQNPRHLVRRRGQEARLRCSPMKGHSHVYWYRQLPEEGLKFMVYLQKENIIDESGMPKERFSAEFPKEGPSILRIQQVVRGDSAAYFCASSRQGRAYGYTFGSGTRLTVV.

The chain employs TRBV19 and TRBJ1-6; tentative D call: TRBD1 (5 bases). Germline values: CDR1 LNHDA, CDR2 SQIVND (reference sequence). The CDR3 contains 14 residues. Trimming pared 3 bases from V and 7 bases from J, leaving 10 bases between. In DNA, the CDR3 is TGTGCCAGTAGTATGGGTGGACACAATTCACCCCTCCACTTT. Encoded protein: CASSMGGHNSPLHF.

V gene TRBV18 combines with J gene TRBJ2-1, with D possibly TRBD2 on 5 matching bases. CDR1 is KGHSH, CDR2 LQKENI, per germline. Trimming left V 0 bases short and J 13 bases short, with 22 bases between. The CDR3 is 16 amino acids. The CDR3 loop is CASSPPSAGSHSPQFF. The DNA of the CDR3 is TGTGCCAGCTCACCACCGTCCGCGGGTTCCCATAGCCCACAGTTCTTC.

This sequence joins TRBV7-9 and TRBJ1-1; weak D call: TRBD1 (6 bases). CDR1 is SEHNR, CDR2 FQNEAQ, per germline (reference sequence). V lost 2 bases and J 4 bases, leaving 14 bases between the germline ends. The CDR3 loop spans 15 amino acids. DNA of the CDR3: TGTGCCAGCAGCTTAATCGGTGCAGGGGTCACTGAAGCTTTCTTT. Amino acids: CASSLIGAGVTEAFF.

This sequence joins TRBV3-1 (or the pseudogene TRBV3-2) and TRBJ1-6, with TRBD1 identical over 8 bases. The CDR3 is made up of 12 amino acids. CDR1 LGHDT and CDR2 YNNKEL come from the germline V gene (reference sequence). After removal of 4 bases from V and 13 bases from J, the junction contained 3 bases not matched to a gene. The CDR3, as DNA: TGTGCCAGCAGCCGGAGGACAGGGCCCCTCCACTTT. Translated, it gives CASSRRTGPLHF.

The chain has TRBV5-1 and TRBJ1-4, with D maybe TRBD1 (5 bases). Germline V CDR1 and CDR2: SGHRS, YFSETQ. The CDR3 has 14 amino acids. With 4 bases removed from V and 4 bases from J, the gap between germline ends came to 11 bases. The CDR3 DNA is TGCGCCAGCAGCGACCGGGACTTTAATGAAAAACTGTTTTTT. It codes for CASSDRDFNEKLFF.

A few counts support this clone. V is TRBV30 and J is TRBJ1-1, with D unclear. CDR3 size: 12 residues. Trimming removed 7 bases from V and 0 bases from J, with 9 bases in between. Germline lookup yields CDR1 GTSNPN and CDR2 SVGIG (reference sequence). The chain's CDR3 is CALDYMNTEAFF. For the CDR3, the DNA is TGTGCCTTGGACTACATGAACACTGAAGCTTTCTTT.

The chain recombines TRBV9 with TRBJ2-3; 14 nucleotides line up with TRBD2. V shed 3 bases and J 6 bases; nucleotides not matched to a gene: 6. Germline loops: CDR1 SGDLS, CDR2 YYNGEE. CDR3 size: 16 residues. This chain's CDR3 is CASSARLAGGQDTQYF. In nucleotides, the CDR3 is TGTGCCAGCAGCGCCCGACTAGCGGGGGGGCAGGATACGCAGTATTTT.

The chain links TRBV4-1 to TRBJ1-2, with a possible D match to TRBD1 (5 bases). The germline V gene encodes CDR1 MGHRA and CDR2 YSYEKL. The CDR3 contains 14 residues. The V and J ends lost 2 bases and 2 bases respectively, with 9 bases between them. The CDR3 DNA reads TGCGCCAGCAGCCAATTACCAGGGAACTATGGCTACACCTTC. Encoded protein: CASSQLPGNYGYTF.

This chain links TRBV19 with TRBJ1-2; 9 nucleotides line up with TRBD1. This CDR3 spans 16 amino acids. J gave up 8 bases and V 6 bases, and 16 bases lay outside the gene matches. CDR1 is LNHDA, CDR2 SQIVND, per germline (reference sequence). CDR3 in amino acids: CASRQHRDREIGGYTF. The DNA for the CDR3 is TGTGCCAGTAGGCAACACCGGGACAGGGAGATCGGCGGCTACACCTTC.

The J gene is TRBJ2-3, the V gene TRBV24-1; D may be TRBD2 (6 bases). The CDR3 consists of 14 residues. Per the germline V gene, CDR1 is KGHDR and CDR2 is SFDVKD. V was cut by 6 bases and J by 1 base, with 10 bases left in between. CDR3 coding DNA: TGTGCCACCAGTAGGGCTAGCGGCACAGATACGCAGTATTTT. This codes for CATSRASGTDTQYF.

This sequence joins TRBV6-1 and TRBJ2-7; D is perhaps TRBD1 (6 bases). V dropped 3 bases and J dropped 11 bases, with 20 bases sitting between them. CDR1 is MNHNS and CDR2 is SASEGT in the germline V gene. CDR3 length: 14 amino acids. CDR3 nucleotide sequence: TGTGCCAGCAGTGACGGATCCCACAGGGAAGGGGAGTACTTC. The encoded protein is CASSDGSHREGEYF.